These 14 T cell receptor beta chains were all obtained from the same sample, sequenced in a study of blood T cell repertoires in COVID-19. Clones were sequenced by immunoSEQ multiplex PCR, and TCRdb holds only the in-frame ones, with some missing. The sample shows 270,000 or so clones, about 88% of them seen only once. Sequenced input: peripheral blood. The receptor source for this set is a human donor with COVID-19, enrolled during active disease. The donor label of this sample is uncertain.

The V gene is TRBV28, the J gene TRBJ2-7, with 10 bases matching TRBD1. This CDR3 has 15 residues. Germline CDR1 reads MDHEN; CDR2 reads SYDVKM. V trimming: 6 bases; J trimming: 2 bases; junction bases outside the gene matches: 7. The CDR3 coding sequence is TGTGCCAGCAGGCACAGACAGGGGGCCACCTACGAGCAGTACTTC. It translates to CASRHRQGATYEQYF.

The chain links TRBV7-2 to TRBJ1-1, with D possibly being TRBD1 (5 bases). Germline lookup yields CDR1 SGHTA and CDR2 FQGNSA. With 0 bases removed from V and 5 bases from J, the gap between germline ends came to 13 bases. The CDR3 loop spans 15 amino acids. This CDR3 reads CASSLAGGSGTEAFF. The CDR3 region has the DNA TGTGCCAGCAGCTTAGCGGGGGGGAGTGGGACTGAAGCTTTCTTT.

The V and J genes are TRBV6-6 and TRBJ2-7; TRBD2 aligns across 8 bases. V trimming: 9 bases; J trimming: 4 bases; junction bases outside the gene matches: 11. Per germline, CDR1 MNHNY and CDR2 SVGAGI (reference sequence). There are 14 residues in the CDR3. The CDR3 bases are TGTGCCAGTAGGGGCGGGGGGACTAAGTACGAGCAGTACTTC. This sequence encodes CASRGGGTKYEQYF.

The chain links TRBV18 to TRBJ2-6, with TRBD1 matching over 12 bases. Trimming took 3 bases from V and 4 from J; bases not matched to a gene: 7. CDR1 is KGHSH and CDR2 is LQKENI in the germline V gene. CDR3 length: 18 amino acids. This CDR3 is CASSPSGTGGFGANVLTF. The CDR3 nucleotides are TGTGCCAGCTCACCCTCCGGGACAGGGGGCTTCGGGGCCAACGTCCTGACTTTC.

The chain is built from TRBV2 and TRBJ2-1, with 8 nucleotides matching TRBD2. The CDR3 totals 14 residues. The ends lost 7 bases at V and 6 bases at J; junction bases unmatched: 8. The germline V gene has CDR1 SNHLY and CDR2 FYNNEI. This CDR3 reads CASMKSGSGNEQFF. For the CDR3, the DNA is TGTGCCAGCATGAAAAGCGGGAGTGGCAATGAGCAGTTCTTC.

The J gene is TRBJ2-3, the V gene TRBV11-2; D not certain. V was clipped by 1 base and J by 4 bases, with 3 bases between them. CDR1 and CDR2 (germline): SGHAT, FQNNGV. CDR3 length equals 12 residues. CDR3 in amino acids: CASSLVSDTQYF. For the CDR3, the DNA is TGTGCCAGCAGCTTAGTATCAGATACGCAGTATTTT. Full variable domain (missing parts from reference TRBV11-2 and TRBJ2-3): EAGVAQSPRYKIIEKRQSVAFWCNPISGHATLYWYQQILGQGPKLLIQFQNNGVVDDSQLPKDRFSAERLKGVDSTLKIQPAKLEDSAVYLCASSLVSDTQYFGPGTRLTVL.

CDR3 coding DNA: TGTGCCATCAGTACAAGGACAGTGCCCTCTGAAGCTTTCTTT. Its translation: CAISTRTVPSEAFF. This sequence joins TRBV10-3 and TRBJ1-1, with a weak D call TRBD1 (6 bases). The CDR3 has 14 amino acids. The V gene's germline CDR1 is ENHRY and CDR2 SYGVKD. V was shortened by 5 bases and J by 6 bases, with 16 bases between the two germline ends.

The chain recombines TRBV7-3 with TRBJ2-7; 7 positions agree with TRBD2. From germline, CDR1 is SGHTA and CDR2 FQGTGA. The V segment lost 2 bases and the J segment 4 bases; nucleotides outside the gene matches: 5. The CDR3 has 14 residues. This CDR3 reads CASSLEVGGYEQYF. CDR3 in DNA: TGTGCCAGCAGCTTAGAAGTGGGAGGGTACGAGCAGTACTTC.

In nucleotides, the CDR3 is TGTGCCAGCAGCGTAGCGGGTAGCGGGAGGTCCGGGGAGCTGTTTTTT. Protein product: CASSVAGSGRSGELFF. The chain combines TRBV9 with TRBJ2-2; TRBD2 agrees at 10 bases. Germline trimming cut 0 bases from V and 6 bases from J; bases unmatched to any gene: 5. Germline CDR1 reads SGDLS; CDR2 reads YYNGEE. This CDR3 has 16 residues. Full variable domain (remainder filled in from reference TRBV9 and TRBJ2-2): DSGVTQTPKHLITATGQRVTLRCSPRSGDLSVYWYQQSLDQGLQFLIQYYNGEERAKGNILERFSAQQFPDLHSELNLSSLELGDSALYFCASSVAGSGRSGELFFGEGSRLTVL.

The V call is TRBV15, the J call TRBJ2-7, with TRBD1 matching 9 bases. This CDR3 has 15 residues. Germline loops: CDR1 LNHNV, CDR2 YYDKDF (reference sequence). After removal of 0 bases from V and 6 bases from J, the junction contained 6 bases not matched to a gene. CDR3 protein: CATSRDAGQGREQYF. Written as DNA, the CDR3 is TGTGCCACCAGCAGAGATGCGGGACAGGGTCGCGAGCAGTACTTC. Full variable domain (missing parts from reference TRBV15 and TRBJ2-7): DAMVIQNPRYQVTQFGKPVTLSCSQTLNHNVMYWYQQKSSQAPKLLFHYYDKDFNNEADTPDNFQSRRPNTSFCFLDIRSPGLGDTAMYLCATSRDAGQGREQYFGPGTRLTVT.

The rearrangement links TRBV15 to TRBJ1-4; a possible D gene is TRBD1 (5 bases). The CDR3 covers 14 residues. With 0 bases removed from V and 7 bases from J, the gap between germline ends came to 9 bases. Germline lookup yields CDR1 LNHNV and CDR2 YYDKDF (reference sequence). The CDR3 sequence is CATSRDPGFEKLFF. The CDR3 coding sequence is TGTGCCACCAGCAGAGATCCAGGGTTTGAAAAACTGTTTTTT.

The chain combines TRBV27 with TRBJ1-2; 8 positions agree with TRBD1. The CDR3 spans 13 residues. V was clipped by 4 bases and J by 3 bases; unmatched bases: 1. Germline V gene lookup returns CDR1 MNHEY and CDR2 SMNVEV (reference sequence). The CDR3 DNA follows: TGTGCCAGCAGTTCGACAGGGGACTATGGCTACACCTTC. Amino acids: CASSSTGDYGYTF.

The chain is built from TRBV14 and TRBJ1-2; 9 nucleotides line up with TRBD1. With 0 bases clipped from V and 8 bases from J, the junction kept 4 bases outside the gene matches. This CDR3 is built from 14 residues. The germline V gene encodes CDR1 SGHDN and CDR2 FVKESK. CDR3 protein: CASSQDLGQGGYTF. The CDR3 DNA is TGTGCCAGCAGCCAAGATCTAGGACAGGGGGGCTACACCTTC.

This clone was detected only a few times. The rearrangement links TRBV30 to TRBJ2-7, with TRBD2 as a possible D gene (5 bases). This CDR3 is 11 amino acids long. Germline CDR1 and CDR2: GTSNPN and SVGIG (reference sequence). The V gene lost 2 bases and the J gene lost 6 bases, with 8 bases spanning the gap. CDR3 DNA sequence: TGTGCCTGGAGTTCCGGGGTCGAGCAGTACTTC. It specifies CAWSSGVEQYF.